Many counts were recorded for the clone carrying this TCR beta chain. RNA transcripts yielded amplified TCR beta CDR3 regions. HTBI primers were used for first-round RT-PCR of the TCR CDR3. TCRdb independently ran MiXCR on the multiplex PCR reads; one entry per CDR3 protein. The sample lists around 340,000 distinct CDR3 sequences; over 11% were seen once. The CDR3 spans 15 residues. CDR1 and CDR2 (germline): SGHVS, FNYEAQ. Trimming cost V 4 bases and J 0 bases, with 11 bases left between them. The data originate from a study of T cells in Graves' hyperthyroidism and ophthalmopathy. The sample consisted of blood. The source is a woman under 40 with Graves' hyperthyroidism. This chain joins TRBV7-6 and TRBJ2-3; a possible D gene is TRBD2 (5 bases). The DNA of the CDR3 is TGTGCCAGCAGCTCGACCCGACTAAGCACAGATACGCAGTATTTT. Amino acid sequence: CASSSTRLSTDTQYF.